In this sample, the clone carrying this TCR beta chain turned up many times. What it binds is not known. At one end, the junction sequence differs from germline, possibly due to a read error. Subjects with ophthalmopathy showed a Clinical Activity Score no lower than 3, a NOSPECS grade no lower than 4, and a duration shorter than 3 months. The entry originates in a study of T cells in Graves' hyperthyroidism and ophthalmopathy. General study findings and limits: Median prediction lead before ophthalmopathy onset was 6.5 months with the model. Most thyroid clonotypes expanded above 0.001 appeared in blood too.

Amplification of TCR beta CDR3 regions was performed using RNA transcripts as template. Carried out on the TCR CDR3, a first-round RT-PCR used the HTBI primer set. TCRdb reanalysed the multiplex PCR reads using MiXCR and keeps one entry per CDR3 protein. Of fewer than 450,000 distinct CDR3 sequences in the sample, about 14% were seen once. CDR1 DFQATT and CDR2 SNEGSKA come from the germline V gene (reference sequence). The CDR3 is made up of 16 amino acids. The sequenced sample consisted of blood. The clonotype was recovered from a man aged 50 to 60 with Graves' ophthalmopathy. V usage is TRBV20-1 and J usage is TRBJ2-3; TRBD1 aligns across 11 bases. The CDR3 coding sequence is TGCAGTGTTAGAACCCCGGGACAGGGGGTTCCAGATACGCAGTATTTT. Protein sequence: CSVRTPGQGVPDTQYF.